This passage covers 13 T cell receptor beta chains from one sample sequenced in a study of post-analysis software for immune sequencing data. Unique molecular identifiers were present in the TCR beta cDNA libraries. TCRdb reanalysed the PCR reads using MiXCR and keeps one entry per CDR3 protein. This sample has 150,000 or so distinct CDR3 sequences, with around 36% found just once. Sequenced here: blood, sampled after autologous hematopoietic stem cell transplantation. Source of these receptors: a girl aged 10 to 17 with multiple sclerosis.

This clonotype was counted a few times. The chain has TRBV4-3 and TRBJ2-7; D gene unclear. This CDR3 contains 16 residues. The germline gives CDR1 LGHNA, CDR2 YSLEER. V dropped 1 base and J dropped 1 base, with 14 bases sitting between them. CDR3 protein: CASSQGVGSPSYEQYF. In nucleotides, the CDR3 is TGCGCCAGCAGCCAAGGTGTAGGAAGTCCGTCCTACGAGCAGTACTTC.

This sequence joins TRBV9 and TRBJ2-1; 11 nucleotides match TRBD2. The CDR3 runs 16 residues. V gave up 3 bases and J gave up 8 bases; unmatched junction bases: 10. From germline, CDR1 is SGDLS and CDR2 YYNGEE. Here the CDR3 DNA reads TGTGCCAGCAGCGAGAGCCTAGCGGGAGGAGCCGATGAGCAGTTCTTC. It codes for CASSESLAGGADEQFF.

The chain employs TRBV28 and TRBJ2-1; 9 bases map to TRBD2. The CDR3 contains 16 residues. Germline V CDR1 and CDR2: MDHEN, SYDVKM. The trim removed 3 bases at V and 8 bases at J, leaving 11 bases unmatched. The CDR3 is CASSLGVREGGYEQFF. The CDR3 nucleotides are TGTGCCAGCAGTTTGGGTGTGCGGGAGGGAGGGTATGAGCAGTTCTTC.

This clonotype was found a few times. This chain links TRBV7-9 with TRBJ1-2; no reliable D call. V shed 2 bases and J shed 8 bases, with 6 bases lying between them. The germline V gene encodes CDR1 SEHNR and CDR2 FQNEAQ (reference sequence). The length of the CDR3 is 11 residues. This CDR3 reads CASSLTEGYTF. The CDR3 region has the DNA TGTGCCAGCAGCTTAACCGAGGGCTACACCTTC.

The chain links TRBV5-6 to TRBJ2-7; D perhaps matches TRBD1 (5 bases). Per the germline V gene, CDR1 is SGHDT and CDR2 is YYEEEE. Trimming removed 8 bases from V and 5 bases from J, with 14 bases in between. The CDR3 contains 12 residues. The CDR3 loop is CASLGSGHEQYF. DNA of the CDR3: TGTGCCAGTCTAGGTTCAGGGCACGAGCAGTACTTC.

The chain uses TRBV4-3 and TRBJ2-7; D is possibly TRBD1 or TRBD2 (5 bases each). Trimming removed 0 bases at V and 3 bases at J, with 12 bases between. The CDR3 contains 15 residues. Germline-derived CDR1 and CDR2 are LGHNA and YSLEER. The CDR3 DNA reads TGCGCCAGCAGCCAAGATCCAGGGACGGTCTACGAGCAGTACTTC. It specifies CASSQDPGTVYEQYF.

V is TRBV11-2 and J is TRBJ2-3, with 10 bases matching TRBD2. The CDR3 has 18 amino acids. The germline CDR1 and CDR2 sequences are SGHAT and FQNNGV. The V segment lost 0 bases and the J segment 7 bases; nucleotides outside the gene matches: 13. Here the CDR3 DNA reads TGTGCCAGCAGCTTAGACCCTCCTCTAGCGGGAGTAGTGTATACGCAGTATTTT. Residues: CASSLDPPLAGVVYTQYF.

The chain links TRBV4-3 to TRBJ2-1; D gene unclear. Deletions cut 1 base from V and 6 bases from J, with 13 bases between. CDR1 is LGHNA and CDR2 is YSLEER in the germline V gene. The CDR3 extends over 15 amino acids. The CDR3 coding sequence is TGCGCCAGCAGCCAAGCTTCTTGGACGAGCAATGAGCAGTTCTTC. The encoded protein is CASSQASWTSNEQFF.

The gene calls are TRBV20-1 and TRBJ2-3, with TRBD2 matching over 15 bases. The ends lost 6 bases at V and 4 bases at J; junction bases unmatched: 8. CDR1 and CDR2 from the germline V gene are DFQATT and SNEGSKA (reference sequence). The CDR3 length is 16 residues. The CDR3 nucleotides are TGCAGTGCCTCCAGGACTAGCGGGAGGGCCGCAGATACGCAGTATTTT. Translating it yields CSASRTSGRAADTQYF.

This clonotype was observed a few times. The CDR3 here is CSARPYRERPDTQYF. In nucleotides, the CDR3 is TGCAGTGCTAGACCCTACAGGGAGCGGCCAGATACGCAGTATTTT. The chain employs TRBV20-1 and TRBJ2-3; maybe TRBD1 (6 bases). From germline, CDR1 is DFQATT and CDR2 SNEGSKA (reference sequence). Trimming shortened V by 2 bases and J by 4 bases, and 16 bases separated the two germline ends. The CDR3 is made up of 15 amino acids.

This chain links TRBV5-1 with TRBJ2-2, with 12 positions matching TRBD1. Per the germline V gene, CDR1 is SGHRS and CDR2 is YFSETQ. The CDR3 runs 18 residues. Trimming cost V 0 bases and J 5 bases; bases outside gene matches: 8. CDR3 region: CASSLEWDRGRGTGELFF. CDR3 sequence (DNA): TGCGCCAGCAGCTTGGAATGGGACAGGGGGCGAGGAACCGGGGAGCTGTTTTTT.

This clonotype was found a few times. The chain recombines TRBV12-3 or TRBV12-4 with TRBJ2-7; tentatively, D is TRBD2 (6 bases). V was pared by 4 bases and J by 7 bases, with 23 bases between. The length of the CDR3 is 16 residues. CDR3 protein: CASSSLAARGIDEQYF. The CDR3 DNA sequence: TGTGCCAGCAGTTCCCTCGCAGCGCGGGGTATCGATGAGCAGTACTTC.

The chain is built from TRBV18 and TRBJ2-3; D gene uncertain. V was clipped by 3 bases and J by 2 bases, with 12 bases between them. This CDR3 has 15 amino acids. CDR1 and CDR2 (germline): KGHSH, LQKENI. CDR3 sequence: CASSPSQRLTDTQYF. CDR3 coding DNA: TGTGCCAGCTCACCTTCCCAGCGACTCACAGATACGCAGTATTTT.